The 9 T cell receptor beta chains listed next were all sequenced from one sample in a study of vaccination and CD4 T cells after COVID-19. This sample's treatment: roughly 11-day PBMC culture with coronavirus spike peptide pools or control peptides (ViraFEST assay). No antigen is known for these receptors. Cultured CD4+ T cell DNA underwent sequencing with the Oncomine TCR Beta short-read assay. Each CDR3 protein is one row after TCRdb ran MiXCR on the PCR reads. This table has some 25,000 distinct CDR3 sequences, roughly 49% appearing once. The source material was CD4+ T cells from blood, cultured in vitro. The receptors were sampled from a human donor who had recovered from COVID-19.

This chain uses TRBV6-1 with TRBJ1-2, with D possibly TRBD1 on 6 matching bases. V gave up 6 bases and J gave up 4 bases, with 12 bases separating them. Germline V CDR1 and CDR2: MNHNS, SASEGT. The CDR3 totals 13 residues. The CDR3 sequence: CASSHGQPYGYTF. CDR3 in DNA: TGTGCCAGCAGCCACGGACAGCCCTATGGCTACACCTTC.

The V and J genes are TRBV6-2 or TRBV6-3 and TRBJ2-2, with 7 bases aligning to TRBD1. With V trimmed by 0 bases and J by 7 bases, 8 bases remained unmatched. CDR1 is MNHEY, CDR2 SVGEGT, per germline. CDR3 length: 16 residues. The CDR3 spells CASSYSKGASGGELFF. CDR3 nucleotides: TGTGCCAGCAGTTACTCGAAGGGGGCGTCGGGCGGGGAGCTGTTTTTT.

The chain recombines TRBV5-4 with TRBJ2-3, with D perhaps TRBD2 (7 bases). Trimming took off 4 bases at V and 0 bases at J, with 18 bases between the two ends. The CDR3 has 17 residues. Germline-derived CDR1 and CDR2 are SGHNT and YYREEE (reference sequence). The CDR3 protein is CASSLEGGDGSTDTQYF. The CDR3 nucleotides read TGTGCCAGCAGCCTCGAAGGGGGGGATGGCAGCACAGATACGCAGTATTTT.

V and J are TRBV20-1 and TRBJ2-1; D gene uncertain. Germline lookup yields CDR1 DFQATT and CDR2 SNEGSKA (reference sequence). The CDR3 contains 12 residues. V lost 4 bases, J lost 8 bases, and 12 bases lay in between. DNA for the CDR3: TGCAGTGCTACCCGAAGGAGCGATGAGCAGTTCTTC. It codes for CSATRRSDEQFF.

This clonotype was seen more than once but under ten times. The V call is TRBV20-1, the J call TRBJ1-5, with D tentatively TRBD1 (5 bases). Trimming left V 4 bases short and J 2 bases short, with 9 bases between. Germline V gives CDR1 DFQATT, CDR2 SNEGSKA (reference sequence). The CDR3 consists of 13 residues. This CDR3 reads CSATLQGNQPQHF. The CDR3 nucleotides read TGCAGTGCTACCTTACAGGGCAATCAGCCCCAGCATTTT.

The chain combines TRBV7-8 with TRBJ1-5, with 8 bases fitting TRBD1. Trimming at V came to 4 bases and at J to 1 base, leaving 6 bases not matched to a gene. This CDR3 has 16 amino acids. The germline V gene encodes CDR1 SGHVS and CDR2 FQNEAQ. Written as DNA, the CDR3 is TGTGCCAGCAGCTCCCAGGGGGCGCGGAGCAATCAGCCCCAGCATTTT. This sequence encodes CASSSQGARSNQPQHF.

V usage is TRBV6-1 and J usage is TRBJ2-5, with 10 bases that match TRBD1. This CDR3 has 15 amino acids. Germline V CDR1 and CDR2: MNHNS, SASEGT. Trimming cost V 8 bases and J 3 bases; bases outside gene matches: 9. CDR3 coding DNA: TGTGCCAGCTCGAGGGGACAGGGGCCCGAAGAGACCCAGTACTTC. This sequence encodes CASSRGQGPEETQYF.

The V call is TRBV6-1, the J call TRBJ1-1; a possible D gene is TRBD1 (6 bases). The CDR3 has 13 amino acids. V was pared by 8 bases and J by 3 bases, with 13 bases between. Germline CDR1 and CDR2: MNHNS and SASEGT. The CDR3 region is CASRNTGYTEAFF. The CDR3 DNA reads TGTGCCAGCCGAAATACAGGGTACACTGAAGCTTTCTTT.

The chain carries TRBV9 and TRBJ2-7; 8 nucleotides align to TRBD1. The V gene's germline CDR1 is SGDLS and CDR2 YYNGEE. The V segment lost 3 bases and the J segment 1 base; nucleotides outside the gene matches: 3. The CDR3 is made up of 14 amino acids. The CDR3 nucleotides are TGTGCCAGCAGCGGAGGACAGGGATCCTACGAGCAGTACTTC. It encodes CASSGGQGSYEQYF.